Below, one T cell receptor beta chain is given with its context. Its target is not known. These data belong to a study of shared clonotypes between healthy human individuals. Study findings and constraints: Naive subsets generally exceeded memory subsets in estimated richness.

Per the original data handling: From ImmunoSEQ came sequences covering only the junction and carrying no quality scores, so filtering differed. Using immunoSEQ multiplex PCR, the repertoire was profiled, and TCRdb retains in-frame clones only, with some absent. The V and J calls and the clone size are those of that table, but D and trimming were determined from the DNA. The sample consists of approximately 590,000 clones, roughly 96% of them appearing once. CD45RO-negative cells were positively selected for CCR7, leaving out terminally differentiated effector memory CD45RA+ cells. The germline V gene has CDR1 SQVTM and CDR2 ANQGSEA. V was clipped by 4 bases and J by 1 base; unmatched bases: 5. This CDR3 is 14 amino acids long.

Sequences were obtained from naive CD8+ T cells sorted from blood. This receptor was obtained from a woman aged 30 to 39 in good health. The chain couples TRBV29-1 to TRBJ2-7; 9 nucleotides align to TRBD1. The CDR3 sequence is CSVVTGGTSYEQYF. DNA for the CDR3: TGCAGCGTTGTGACAGGGGGGACTTCCTACGAGCAGTACTTC.